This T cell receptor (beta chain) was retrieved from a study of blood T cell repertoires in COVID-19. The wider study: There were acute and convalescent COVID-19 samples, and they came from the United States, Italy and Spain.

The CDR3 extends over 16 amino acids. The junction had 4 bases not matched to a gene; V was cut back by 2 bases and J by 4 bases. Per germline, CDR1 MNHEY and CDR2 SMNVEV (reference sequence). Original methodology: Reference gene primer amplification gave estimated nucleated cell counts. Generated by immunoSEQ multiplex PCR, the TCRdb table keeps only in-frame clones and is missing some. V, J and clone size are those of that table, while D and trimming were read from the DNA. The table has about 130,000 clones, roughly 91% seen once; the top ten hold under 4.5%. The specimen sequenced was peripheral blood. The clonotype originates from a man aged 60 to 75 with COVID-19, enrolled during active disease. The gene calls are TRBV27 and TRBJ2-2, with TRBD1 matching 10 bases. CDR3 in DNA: TGTGCCAGCAGTTTAACCGGGACAGGGGTCACCGGGGAGCTGTTTTTT. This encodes CASSLTGTGVTGELFF.